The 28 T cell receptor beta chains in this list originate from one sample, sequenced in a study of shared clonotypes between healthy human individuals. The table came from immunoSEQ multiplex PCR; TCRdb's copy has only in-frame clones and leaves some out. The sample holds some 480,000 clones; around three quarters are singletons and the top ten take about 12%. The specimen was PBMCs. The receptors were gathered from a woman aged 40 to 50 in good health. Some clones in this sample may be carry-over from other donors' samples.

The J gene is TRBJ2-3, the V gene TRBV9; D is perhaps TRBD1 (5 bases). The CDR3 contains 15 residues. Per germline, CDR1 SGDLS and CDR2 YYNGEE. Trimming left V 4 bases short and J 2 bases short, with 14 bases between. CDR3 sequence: CASSPDQGNTDTQYF. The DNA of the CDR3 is TGTGCCAGCAGCCCAGACCAGGGTAACACAGATACGCAGTATTTT.

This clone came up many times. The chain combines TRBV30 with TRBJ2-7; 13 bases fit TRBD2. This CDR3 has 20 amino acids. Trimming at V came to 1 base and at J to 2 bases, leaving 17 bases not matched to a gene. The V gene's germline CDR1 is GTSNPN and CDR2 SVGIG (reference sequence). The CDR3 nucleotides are TGTGCCTGGAGTGCCGCTGCAGGGTGGGGACTAGCGGGAATAACCTACGAGCAGTACTTC. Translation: CAWSAAAGWGLAGITYEQYF.

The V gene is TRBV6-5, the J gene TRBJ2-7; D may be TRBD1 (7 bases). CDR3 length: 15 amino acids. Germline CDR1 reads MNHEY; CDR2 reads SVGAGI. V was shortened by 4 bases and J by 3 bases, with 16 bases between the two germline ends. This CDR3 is CASSSGGGGDYEQYF. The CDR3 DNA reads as TGTGCCAGCAGTTCAGGGGGAGGCGGGGACTACGAGCAGTACTTC.

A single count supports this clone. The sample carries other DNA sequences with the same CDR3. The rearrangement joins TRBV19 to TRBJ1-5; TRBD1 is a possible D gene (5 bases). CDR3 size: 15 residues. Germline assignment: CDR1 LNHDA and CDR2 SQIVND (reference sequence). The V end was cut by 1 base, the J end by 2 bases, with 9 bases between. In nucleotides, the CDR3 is TGTGCCAGTAGTATAGGGGGGGGTGGCAATCAGCCCCAGCATTTT. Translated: CASSIGGGGNQPQHF.

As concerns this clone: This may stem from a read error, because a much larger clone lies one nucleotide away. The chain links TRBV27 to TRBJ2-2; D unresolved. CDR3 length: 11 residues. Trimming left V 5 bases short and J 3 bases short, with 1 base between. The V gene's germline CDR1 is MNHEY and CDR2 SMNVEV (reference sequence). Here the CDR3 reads CASSHTGELFF. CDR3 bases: TGTGCCAGCAGTCACACCGGGGAGCTGTTTTTT.

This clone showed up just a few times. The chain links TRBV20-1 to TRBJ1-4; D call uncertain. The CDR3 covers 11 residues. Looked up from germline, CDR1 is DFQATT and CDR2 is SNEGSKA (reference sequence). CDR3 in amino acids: CIGRANEKLFF. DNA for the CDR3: TGCATCGGTCGGGCAAATGAAAAACTGTTTTTT.

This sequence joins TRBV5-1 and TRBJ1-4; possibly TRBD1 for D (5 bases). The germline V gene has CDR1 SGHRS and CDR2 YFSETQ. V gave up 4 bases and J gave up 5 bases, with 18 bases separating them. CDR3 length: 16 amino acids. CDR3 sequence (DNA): TGCGCCAGCAGCGTAATGGAGGGGTCGGGGAATGAAAAACTGTTTTTT. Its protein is CASSVMEGSGNEKLFF.

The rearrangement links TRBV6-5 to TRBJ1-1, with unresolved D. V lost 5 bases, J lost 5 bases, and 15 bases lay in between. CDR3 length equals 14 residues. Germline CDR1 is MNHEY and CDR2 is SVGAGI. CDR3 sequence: CASSASGFRTEAFF. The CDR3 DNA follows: TGTGCCAGCAGTGCCAGCGGGTTTAGAACTGAAGCTTTCTTT.

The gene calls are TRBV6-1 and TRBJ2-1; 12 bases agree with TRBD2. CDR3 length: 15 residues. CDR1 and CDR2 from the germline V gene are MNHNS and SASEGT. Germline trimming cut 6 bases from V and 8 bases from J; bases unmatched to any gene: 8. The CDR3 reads CASRALLAGGHEQFF. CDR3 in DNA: TGTGCCAGCAGGGCCTTACTAGCGGGAGGCCATGAGCAGTTCTTC.

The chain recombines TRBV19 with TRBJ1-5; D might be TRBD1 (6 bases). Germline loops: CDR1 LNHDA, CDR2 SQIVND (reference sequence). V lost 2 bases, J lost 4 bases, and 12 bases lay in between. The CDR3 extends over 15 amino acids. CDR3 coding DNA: TGTGCCAGTAGTATAAACGGGGGACAAAATCAGCCCCAGCATTTT. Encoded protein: CASSINGGQNQPQHF.

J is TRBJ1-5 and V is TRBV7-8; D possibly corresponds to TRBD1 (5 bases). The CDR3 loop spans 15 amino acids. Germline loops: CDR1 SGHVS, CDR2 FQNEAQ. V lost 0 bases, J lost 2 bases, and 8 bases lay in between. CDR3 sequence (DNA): TGTGCCAGCAGCTTAGCGAGAGGGGGCAATCAGCCCCAGCATTTT. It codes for CASSLARGGNQPQHF.

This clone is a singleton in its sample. CDR3 in amino acids: CASSLVSREGQETQYF. The CDR3 DNA reads TGTGCCAGCAGCTTAGTGAGTCGGGAGGGCCAAGAGACCCAGTACTTC. The chain recombines TRBV7-6 with TRBJ2-5, with 8 bases fitting TRBD2. CDR1 SGHVS and CDR2 FNYEAQ come from the germline V gene. The CDR3 is 16 residues long. The V segment lost 1 base and the J segment 1 base; nucleotides outside the gene matches: 5. The complete variable domain, with remaining parts taken from reference TRBV7-6 and TRBJ2-5, reads GAGVSQSPRYKVTKRGQDVALRCDPISGHVSLYWYRQALGQGPEFLTYFNYEAQQDKSGLPNDRFSAERPEGSISTLTIQRTEQRDSAMYRCASSLVSREGQETQYFGPGTRLLVL.

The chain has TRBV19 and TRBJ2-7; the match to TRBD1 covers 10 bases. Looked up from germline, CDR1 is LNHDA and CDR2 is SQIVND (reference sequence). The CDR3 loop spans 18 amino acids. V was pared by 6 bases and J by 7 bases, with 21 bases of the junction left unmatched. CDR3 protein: CASSSNRVDRGFVGEQYF. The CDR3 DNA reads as TGTGCCAGTAGCTCAAATCGGGTGGACAGGGGGTTCGTCGGTGAGCAGTACTTC.

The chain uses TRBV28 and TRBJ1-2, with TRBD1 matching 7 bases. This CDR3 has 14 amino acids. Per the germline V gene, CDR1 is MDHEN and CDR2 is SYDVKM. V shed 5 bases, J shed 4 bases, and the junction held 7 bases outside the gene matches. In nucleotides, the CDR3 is TGTGCCAGCAGTCCACCCGGGACAGTCTATGGCTACACCTTC. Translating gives CASSPPGTVYGYTF.

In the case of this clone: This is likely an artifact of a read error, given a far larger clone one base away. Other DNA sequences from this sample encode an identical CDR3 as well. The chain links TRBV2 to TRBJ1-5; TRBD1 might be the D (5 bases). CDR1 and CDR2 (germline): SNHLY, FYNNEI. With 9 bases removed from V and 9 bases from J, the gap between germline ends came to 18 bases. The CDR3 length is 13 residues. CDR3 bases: TGTGCCAGTCACGGGACGGGGAAGGTGCCCCAGCATTTT. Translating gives CASHGTGKVPQHF.

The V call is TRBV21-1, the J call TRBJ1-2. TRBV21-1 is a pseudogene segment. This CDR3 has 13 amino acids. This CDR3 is CASSKVPERGYTF. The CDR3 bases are TGTGCCAGCAGCAAAGTTCCAGAGAGGGGCTACACCTTC.

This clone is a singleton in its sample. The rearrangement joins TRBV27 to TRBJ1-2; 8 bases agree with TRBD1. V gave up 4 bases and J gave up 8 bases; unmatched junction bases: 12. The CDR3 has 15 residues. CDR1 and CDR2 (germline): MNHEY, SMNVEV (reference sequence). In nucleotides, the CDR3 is TGTGCCAGCAGTTCCTGGTCGGACAGGGTAGACGGCTACACCTTC. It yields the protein CASSSWSDRVDGYTF.

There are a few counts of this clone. The CDR3 DNA reads as TGTGCCAGCAGTGGACTCACAGGGAGGGTTTCGAACACCGGGGAGCTGTTTTTT. Translating it yields CASSGLTGRVSNTGELFF. The V call is TRBV25-1, the J call TRBJ2-2, with a possible D match to TRBD2 (7 bases). Germline lookup yields CDR1 MGHDK and CDR2 SYGVNS. Trimming stripped 4 bases from V and 0 bases from J, with 18 bases between. CDR3 size: 18 residues.

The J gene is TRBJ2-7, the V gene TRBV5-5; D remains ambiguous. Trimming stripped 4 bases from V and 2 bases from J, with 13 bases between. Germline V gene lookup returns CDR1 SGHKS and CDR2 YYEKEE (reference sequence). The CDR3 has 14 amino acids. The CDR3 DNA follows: TGTGCCAGCAGCCCTCCCCCACAAACCTACGAGCAGTACTTC. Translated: CASSPPPQTYEQYF.

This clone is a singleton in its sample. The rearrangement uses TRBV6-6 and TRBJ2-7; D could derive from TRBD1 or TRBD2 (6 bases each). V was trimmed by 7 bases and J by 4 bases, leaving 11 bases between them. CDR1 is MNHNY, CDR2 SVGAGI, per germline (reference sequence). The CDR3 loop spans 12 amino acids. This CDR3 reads CASKRGAYEQYF. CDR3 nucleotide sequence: TGTGCCAGCAAGAGGGGGGCTTACGAGCAGTACTTC.

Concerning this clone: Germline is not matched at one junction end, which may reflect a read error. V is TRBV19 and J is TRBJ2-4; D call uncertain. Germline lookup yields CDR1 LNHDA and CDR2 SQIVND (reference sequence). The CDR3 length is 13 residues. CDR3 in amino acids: CASGIGAKNIQYF. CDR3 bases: TGCGCCAGTGGAATCGGGGCCAAAAACATTCAGTACTTC.

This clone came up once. CDR3 residues: CASSPAPQETQYF. CDR3 bases: TGTGCCAGCAGCCCGGCCCCCCAAGAGACCCAGTACTTC. This rearrangement joins TRBV9 to TRBJ2-5; unclear D gene. Germline loops: CDR1 SGDLS, CDR2 YYNGEE. V shed 4 bases and J shed 1 base, with 8 bases lying between them. The CDR3 totals 13 residues.

The CDR3 sequence: CASSPGTVGTEAFF. The CDR3 DNA reads TGCGCCAGCAGCCCAGGGACGGTAGGGACTGAAGCTTTCTTT. The chain couples TRBV5-1 to TRBJ1-1; possible D gene TRBD1, 5 bases. CDR1 SGHRS and CDR2 YFSETQ come from the germline V gene. Trimming shortened V by 4 bases and J by 5 bases, and 15 bases separated the two germline ends. The CDR3 is made up of 14 amino acids.

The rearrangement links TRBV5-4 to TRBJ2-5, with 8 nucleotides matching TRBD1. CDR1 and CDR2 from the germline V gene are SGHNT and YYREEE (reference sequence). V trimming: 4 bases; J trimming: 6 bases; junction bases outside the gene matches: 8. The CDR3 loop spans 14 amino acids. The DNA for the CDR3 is TGTGCCAGCAGCGTGGGACAGGCGGAGCAGACCCAGTACTTC. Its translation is CASSVGQAEQTQYF.

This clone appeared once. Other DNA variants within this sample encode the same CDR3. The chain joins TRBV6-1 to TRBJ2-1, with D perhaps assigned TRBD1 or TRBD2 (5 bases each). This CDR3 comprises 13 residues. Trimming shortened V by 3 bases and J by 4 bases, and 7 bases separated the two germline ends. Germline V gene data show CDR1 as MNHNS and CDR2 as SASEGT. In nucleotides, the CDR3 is TGTGCCAGCAGTGATGGGGGATACAATGAGCAGTTCTTC. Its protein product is CASSDGGYNEQFF.

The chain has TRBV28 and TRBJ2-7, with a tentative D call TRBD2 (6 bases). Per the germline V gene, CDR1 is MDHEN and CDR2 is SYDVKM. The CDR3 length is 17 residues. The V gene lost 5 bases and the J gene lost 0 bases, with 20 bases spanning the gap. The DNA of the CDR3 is TGTGCCAGCAGTCCGGCCGAGGGAGCGGGCACCTCCTACGAGCAGTACTTC. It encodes CASSPAEGAGTSYEQYF.

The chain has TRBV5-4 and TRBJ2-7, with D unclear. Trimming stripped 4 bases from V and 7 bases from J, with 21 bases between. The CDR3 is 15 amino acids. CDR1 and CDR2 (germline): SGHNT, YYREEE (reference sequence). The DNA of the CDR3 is TGTGCCAGCAGCAAACCGGACGGGTCGGAAGGGGAGCAGTACTTC. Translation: CASSKPDGSEGEQYF.

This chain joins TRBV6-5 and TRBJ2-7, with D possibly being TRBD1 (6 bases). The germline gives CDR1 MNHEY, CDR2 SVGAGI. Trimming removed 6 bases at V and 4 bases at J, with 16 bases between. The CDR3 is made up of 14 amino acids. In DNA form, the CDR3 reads TGTGCCAGCAGCAGGGGTCTCCACCCTTACGAGCAGTACTTC. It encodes CASSRGLHPYEQYF.